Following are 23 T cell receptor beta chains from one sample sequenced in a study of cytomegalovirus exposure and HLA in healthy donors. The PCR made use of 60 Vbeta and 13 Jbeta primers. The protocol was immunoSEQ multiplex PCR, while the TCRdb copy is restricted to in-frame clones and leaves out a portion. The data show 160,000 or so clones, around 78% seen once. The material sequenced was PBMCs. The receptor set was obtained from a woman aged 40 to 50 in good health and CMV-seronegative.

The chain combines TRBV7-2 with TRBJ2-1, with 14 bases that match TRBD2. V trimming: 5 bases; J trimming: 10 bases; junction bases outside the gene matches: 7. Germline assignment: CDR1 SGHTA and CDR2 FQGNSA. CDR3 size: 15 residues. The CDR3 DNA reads TGTGCCAGCAGCCGGACTAGCGGGAGGATCGAGGAGCAGTTCTTC. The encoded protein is CASSRTSGRIEEQFF. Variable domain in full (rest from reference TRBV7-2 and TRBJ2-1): GAGVSQSPSNKVTEKGKDVELRCDPISGHTALYWYRQSLGQGLEFLIYFQGNSAPDKSGLPSDRFSAERTGGSVSTLTIQRTQQEDSAVYLCASSRTSGRIEEQFFGPGTRLTVL.

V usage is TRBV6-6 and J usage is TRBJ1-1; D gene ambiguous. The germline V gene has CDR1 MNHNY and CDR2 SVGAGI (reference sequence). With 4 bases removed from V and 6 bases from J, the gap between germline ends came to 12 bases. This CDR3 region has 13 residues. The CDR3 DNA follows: TGTGCCAGCAGTTCCGGTAGGCGGGCTGAAGCTTTCTTT. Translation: CASSSGRRAEAFF.

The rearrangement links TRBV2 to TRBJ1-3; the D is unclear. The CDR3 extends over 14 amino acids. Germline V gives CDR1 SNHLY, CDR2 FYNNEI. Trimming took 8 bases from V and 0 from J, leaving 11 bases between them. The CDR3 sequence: CASAGGLSGNTIYF. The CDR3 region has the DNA TGTGCCAGCGCTGGAGGCCTCTCTGGAAACACCATATATTTT.

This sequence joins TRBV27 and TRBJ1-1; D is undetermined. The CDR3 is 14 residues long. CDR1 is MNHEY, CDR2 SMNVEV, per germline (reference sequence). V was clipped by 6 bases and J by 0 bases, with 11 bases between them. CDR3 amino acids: CASSRGWMNTEAFF. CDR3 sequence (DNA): TGTGCCAGCAGCCGCGGGTGGATGAACACTGAAGCTTTCTTT.

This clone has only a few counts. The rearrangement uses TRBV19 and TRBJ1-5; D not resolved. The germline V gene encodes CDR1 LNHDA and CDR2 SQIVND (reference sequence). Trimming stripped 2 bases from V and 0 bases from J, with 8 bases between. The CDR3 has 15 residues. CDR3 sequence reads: CASSITDDSNQPQHF. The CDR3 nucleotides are TGTGCCAGTAGTATAACAGATGATAGCAATCAGCCCCAGCATTTT.

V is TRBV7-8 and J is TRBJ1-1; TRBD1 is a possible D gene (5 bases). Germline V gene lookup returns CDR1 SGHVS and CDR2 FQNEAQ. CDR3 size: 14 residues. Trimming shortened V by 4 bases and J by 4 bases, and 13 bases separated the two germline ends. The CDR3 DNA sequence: TGTGCCAGCAGCTCAGGGCCCAACCCCACTGAAGCTTTCTTT. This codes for CASSSGPNPTEAFF.

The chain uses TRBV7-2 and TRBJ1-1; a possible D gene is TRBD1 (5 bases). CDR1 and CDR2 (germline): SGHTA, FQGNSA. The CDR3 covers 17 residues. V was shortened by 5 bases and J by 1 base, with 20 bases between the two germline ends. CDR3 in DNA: TGTGCCAGCAGCAGCAGTGACGGCAGGGTTGCGAACACTGAAGCTTTCTTT. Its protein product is CASSSSDGRVANTEAFF. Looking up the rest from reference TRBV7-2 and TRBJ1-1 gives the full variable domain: GAGVSQSPSNKVTEKGKDVELRCDPISGHTALYWYRQSLGQGLEFLIYFQGNSAPDKSGLPSDRFSAERTGGSVSTLTIQRTQQEDSAVYLCASSSSDGRVANTEAFFGQGTRLTVV.

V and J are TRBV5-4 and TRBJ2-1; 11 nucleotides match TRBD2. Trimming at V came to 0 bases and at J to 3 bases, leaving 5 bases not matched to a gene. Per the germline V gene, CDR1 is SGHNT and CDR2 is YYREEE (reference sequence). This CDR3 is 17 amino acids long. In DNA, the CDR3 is TGTGCCAGCAGCTTGGGCGGTGGGACTAGCGGCTACAATGAGCAGTTCTTC. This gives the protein CASSLGGGTSGYNEQFF.

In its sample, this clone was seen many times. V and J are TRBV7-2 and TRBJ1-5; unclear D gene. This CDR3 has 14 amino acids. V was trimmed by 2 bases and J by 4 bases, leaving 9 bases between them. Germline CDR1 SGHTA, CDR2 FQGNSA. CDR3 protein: CASSLSSRNQPQHF. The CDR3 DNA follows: TGTGCCAGCAGCTTATCTAGCAGAAATCAGCCCCAGCATTTT.

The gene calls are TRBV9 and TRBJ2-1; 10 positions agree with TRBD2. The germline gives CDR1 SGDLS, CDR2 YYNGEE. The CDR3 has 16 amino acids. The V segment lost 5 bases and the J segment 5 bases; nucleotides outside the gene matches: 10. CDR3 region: CASSLGTSALNNEQFF. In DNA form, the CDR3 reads TGTGCCAGCAGTCTCGGGACTAGCGCATTGAACAATGAGCAGTTCTTC.

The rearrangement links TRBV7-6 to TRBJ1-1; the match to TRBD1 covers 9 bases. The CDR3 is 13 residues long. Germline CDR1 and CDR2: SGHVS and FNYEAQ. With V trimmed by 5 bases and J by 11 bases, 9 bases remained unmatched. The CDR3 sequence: CASSREWTGVAFF. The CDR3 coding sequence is TGTGCCAGCAGCCGTGAATGGACAGGGGTCGCTTTCTTT. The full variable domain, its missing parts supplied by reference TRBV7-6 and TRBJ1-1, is GAGVSQSPRYKVTKRGQDVALRCDPISGHVSLYWYRQALGQGPEFLTYFNYEAQQDKSGLPNDRFSAERPEGSISTLTIQRTEQRDSAMYRCASSREWTGVAFFGQGTRLTVV.

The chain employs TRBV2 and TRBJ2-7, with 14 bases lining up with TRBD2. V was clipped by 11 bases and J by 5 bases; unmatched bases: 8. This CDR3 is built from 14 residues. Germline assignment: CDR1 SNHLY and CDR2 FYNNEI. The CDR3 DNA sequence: TGTGCCGGGGATGGGACTAGCGGGAGCCACGAGCAGTACTTC. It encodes CAGDGTSGSHEQYF.

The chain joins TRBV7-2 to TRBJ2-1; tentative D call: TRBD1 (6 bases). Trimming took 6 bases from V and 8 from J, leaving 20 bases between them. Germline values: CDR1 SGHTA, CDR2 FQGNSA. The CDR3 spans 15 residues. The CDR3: CASSITSRGTDEQFF. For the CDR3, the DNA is TGTGCCAGCAGTATAACCTCTAGGGGGACCGATGAGCAGTTCTTC.

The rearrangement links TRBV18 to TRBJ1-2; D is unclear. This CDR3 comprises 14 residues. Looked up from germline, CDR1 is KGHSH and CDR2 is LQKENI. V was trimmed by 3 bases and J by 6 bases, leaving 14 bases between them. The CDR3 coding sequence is TGTGCCAGCTCACCGTGGGTGACTGAGGATGGCTACACCTTC. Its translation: CASSPWVTEDGYTF.

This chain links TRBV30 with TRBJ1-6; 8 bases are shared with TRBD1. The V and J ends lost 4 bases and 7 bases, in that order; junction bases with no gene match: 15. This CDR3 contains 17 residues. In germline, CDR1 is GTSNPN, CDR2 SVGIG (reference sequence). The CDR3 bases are TGTGCCTGGAAGCGGAACCCCGGACAGGGCAACAATTCACCCCTCCACTTT. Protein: CAWKRNPGQGNNSPLHF.

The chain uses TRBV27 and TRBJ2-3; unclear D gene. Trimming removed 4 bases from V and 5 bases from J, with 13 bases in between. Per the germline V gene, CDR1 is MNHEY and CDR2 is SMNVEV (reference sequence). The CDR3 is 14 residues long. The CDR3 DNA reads TGTGCCAGCAGTTCGACCAGGTTTAGAGATACGCAGTATTTT. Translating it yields CASSSTRFRDTQYF.

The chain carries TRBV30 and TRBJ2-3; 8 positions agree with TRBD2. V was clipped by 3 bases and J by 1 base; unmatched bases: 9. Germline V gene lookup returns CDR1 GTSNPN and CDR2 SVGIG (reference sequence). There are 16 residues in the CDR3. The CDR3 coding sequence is TGTGCCTGGAGCCGTCGAGCGGGAGTGGGCACAGATACGCAGTATTTT. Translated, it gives CAWSRRAGVGTDTQYF.

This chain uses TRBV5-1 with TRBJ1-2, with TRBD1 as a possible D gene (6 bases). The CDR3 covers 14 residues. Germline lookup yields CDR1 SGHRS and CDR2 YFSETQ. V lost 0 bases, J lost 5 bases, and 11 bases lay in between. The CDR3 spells CASSLDREAYGYTF. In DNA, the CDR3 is TGCGCCAGCAGCTTGGACAGGGAAGCGTATGGCTACACCTTC.

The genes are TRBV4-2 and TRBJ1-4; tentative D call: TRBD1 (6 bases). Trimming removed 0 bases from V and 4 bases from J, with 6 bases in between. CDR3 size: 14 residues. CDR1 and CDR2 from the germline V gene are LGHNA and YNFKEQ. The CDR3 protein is CASSQDRGNEKLFF. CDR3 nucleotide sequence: TGTGCCAGCAGCCAAGACAGGGGTAATGAAAAACTGTTTTTT.

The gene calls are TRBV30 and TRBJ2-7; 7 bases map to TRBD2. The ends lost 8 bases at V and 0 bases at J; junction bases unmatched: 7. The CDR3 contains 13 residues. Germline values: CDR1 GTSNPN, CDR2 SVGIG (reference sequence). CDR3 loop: CAGSGPTSYEQYF. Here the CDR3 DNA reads TGTGCCGGTAGCGGGCCTACCTCCTACGAGCAGTACTTC. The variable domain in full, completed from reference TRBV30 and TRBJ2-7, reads SQTIHQWPATLVQPVGSPLSLECTVEGTSNPNLYWYRQAAGRGLQLLFYSVGIGQISSEVPQNLSASRPQDRQFILSSKKLLLSDSGFYLCAGSGPTSYEQYFGPGTRLTVT.

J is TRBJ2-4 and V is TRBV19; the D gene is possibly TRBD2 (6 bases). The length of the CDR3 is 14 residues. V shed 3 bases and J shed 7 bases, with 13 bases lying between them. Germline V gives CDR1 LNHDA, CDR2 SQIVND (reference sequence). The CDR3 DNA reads TGTGCCAGTAGTATGCGGGCAGGGAGGAACATTCAGTACTTC. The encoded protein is CASSMRAGRNIQYF.

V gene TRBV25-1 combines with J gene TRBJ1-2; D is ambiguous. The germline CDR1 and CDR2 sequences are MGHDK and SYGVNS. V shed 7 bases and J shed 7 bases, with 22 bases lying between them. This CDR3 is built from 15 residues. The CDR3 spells CASTKETAFGVGYTF. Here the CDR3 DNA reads TGTGCCAGCACTAAGGAGACGGCCTTCGGGGTTGGCTACACCTTC.

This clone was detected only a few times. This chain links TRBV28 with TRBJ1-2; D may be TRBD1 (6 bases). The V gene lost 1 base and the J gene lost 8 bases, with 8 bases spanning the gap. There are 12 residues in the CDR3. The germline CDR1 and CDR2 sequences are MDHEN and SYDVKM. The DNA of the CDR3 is TGTGCCAGCAGTTTATCTGGGGGCGGCTACACCTTC. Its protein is CASSLSGGGYTF.